This T cell receptor (beta chain) derives from a study of radiotherapy plus CTLA-4 blockade in lung cancer. Study at large: Among all patients, 18% showed objective responses, while roughly 31% had disease control. The study, taken as a whole, reports: Best predicting response, reportedly, were early blood T cell clone dynamics, with interferon-beta. Peripheral blood showed expansion of tumor-derived TCR clones after radiotherapy and ipilimumab.

Patients in the study, people with chemo-refractory metastatic non-small-cell lung cancer, received focal radiation plus ipilimumab CTLA-4 blockade. This clone was counted once. As yet, its antigen is unknown. Per the germline V gene, CDR1 is MDHEN and CDR2 is SYDVKM. Unmatched junction bases numbered 3, after V lost 3 bases and J lost 2 bases. The CDR3 extends over 16 amino acids. The repertoire was sequenced with immunoSEQ multiplex PCR; TCRdb's copy has only in-frame clones and lacks some. The sample lists about 85,000 clones; approximately 86% were seen once. The source of this sequence is a human donor with non-small cell lung cancer who had a partial response to radiotherapy plus ipilimumab. The source was peripheral blood, collected from a patient treated with radiotherapy plus ipilimumab. V gene TRBV28 combines with J gene TRBJ2-1; 11 bases are a match to TRBD1. The CDR3 protein is CASSLDRGLTYNEQFF. The CDR3 nucleotides read TGTGCCAGCAGTTTGGACAGGGGGCTGACCTACAATGAGCAGTTCTTC. Supplemented by reference TRBV28 and TRBJ2-1, the full variable domain reads DVKVTQSSRYLVKRTGEKVFLECVQDMDHENMFWYRQDPGLGLRLIYFSYDVKMKEKGDIPEGYSVSREKKERFSLILESASTNQTSMYLCASSLDRGLTYNEQFFGPGTRLTVL.